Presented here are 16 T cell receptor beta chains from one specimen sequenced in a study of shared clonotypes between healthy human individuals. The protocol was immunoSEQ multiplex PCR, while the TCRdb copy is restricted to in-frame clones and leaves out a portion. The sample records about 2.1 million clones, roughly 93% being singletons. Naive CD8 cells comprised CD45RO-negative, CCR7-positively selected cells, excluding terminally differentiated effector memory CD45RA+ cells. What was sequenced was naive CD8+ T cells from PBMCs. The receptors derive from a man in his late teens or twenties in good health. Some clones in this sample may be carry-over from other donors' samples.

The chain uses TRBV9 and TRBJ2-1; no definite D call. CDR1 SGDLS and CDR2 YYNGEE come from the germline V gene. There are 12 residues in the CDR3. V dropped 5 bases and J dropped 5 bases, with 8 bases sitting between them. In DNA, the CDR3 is TGTGCCAGCAGTCGGCCAGACAATGAGCAGTTCTTC. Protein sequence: CASSRPDNEQFF. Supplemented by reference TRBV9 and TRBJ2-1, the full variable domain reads DSGVTQTPKHLITATGQRVTLRCSPRSGDLSVYWYQQSLDQGLQFLIQYYNGEERAKGNILERFSAQQFPDLHSELNLSSLELGDSALYFCASSRPDNEQFFGPGTRLTVL.

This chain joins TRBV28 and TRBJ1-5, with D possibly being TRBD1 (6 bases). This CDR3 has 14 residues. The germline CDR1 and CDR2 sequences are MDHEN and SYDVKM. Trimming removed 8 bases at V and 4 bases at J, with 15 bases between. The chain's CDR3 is CASRRGGGNQPQHF. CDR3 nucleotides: TGTGCCAGCCGGCGGGGGGGCGGGAATCAGCCCCAGCATTTT.

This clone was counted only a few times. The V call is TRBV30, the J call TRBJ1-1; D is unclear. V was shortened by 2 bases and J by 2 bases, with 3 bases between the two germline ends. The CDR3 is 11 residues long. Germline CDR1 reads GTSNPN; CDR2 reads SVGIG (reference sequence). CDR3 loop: CAWSKNTEAFF. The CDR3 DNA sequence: TGTGCCTGGAGTAAAAACACTGAAGCTTTCTTT.

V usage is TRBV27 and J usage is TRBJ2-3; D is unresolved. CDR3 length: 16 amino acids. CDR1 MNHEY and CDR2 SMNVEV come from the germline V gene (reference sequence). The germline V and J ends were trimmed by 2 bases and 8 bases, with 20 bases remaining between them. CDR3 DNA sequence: TGTGCCAGCAGTTTAGAGCTCTACGGCTCTCGTGGTACGCAGTATTTT. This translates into CASSLELYGSRGTQYF.

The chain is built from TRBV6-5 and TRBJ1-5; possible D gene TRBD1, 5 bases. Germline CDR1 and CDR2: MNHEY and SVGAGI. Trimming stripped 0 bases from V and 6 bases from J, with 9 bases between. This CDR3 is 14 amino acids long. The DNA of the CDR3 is TGTGCCAGCAGTTACTCAGGGGTAGCTCAGCCCCAGCATTTT. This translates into CASSYSGVAQPQHF.

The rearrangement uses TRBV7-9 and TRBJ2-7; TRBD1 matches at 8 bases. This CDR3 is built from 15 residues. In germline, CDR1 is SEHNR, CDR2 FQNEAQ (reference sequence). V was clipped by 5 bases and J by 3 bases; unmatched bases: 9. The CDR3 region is CASSLNRGLLYEQYF. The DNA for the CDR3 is TGTGCCAGCAGCCTAAACAGGGGGTTACTCTACGAGCAGTACTTC. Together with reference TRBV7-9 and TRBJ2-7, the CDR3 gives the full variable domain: DTGVSQNPRHKITKRGQNVTFRCDPISEHNRLYWYRQTLGQGPEFLTYFQNEAQLEKSRLLSDRFSAERPKGSFSTLEIQRTEQGDSAMYLCASSLNRGLLYEQYFGPGTRLTVT.

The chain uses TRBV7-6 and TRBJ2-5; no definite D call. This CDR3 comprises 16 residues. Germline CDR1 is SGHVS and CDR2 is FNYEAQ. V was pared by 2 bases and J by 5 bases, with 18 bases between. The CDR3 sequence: CASSLLAMVGWETQYF. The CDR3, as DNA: TGTGCCAGCAGCTTACTTGCGATGGTGGGATGGGAGACCCAGTACTTC.

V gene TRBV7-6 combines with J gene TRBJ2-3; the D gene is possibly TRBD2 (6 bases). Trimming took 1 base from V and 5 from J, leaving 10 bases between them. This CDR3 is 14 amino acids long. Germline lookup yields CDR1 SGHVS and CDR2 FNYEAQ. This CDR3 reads CASSLGGGLDTQYF. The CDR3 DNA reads TGTGCCAGCAGCTTAGGTGGGGGGTTAGATACGCAGTATTTT. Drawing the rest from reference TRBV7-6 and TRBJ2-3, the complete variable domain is GAGVSQSPRYKVTKRGQDVALRCDPISGHVSLYWYRQALGQGPEFLTYFNYEAQQDKSGLPNDRFSAERPEGSISTLTIQRTEQRDSAMYRCASSLGGGLDTQYFGPGTRLTVL.

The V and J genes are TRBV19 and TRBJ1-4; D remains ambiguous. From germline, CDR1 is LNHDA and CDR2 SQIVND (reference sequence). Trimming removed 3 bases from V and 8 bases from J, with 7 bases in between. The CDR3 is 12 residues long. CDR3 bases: TGTGCCAGTAGTATTTCGCTGGAAAAACTGTTTTTT. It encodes CASSISLEKLFF.

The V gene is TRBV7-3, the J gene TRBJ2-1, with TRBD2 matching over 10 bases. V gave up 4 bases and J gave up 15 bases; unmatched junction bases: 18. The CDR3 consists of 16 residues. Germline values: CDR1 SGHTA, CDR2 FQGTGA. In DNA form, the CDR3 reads TGTGCCAGCAGCTCACAACACTTAGCGGGAGGTTCCTCTCTGTTCTTC. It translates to CASSSQHLAGGSSLFF.

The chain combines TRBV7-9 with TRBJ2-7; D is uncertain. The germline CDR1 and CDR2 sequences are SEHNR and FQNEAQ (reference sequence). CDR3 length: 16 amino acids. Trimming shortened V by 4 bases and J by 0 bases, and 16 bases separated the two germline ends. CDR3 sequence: CASSSTSRRASYEQYF. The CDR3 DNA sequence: TGTGCCAGCAGCTCCACATCTCGAAGGGCCTCCTACGAGCAGTACTTC.

Here the CDR3 reads CASSFGGFGEQYF. The CDR3 coding sequence is TGCGCCAGCAGCTTTGGGGGGTTTGGCGAGCAGTACTTC. The chain combines TRBV5-1 with TRBJ2-7, with a tentative D call TRBD2 (6 bases). The V and J ends lost 2 bases and 6 bases respectively, with 12 bases between them. In germline, CDR1 is SGHRS, CDR2 YFSETQ. The CDR3 is 13 residues long.

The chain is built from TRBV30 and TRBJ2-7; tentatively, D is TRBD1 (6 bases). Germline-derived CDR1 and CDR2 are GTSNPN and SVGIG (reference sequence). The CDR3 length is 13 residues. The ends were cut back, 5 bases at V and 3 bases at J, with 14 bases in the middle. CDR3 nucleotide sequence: TGTGCCTGGGCCGGGACAATGTACTACGAGCAGTACTTC. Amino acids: CAWAGTMYYEQYF.

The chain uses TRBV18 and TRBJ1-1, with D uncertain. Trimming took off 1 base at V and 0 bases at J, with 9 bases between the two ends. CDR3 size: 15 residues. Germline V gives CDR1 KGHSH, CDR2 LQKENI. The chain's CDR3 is CASSPLGLVNTEAFF. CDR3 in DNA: TGTGCCAGCTCACCACTCGGGCTCGTGAACACTGAAGCTTTCTTT. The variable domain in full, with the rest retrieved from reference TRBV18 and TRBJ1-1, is NAGVMQNPRHLVRRRGQEARLRCSPMKGHSHVYWYRQLPEEGLKFMVYLQKENIIDESGMPKERFSAEFPKEGPSILRIQQVVRGDSAAYFCASSPLGLVNTEAFFGQGTRLTVV.

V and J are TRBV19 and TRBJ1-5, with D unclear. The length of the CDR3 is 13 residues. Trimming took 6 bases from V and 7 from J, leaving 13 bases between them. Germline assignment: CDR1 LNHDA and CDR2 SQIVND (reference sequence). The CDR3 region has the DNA TGTGCCAGTAGCCAGGTAACGGTCCAGCCCCAGCATTTT. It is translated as CASSQVTVQPQHF.

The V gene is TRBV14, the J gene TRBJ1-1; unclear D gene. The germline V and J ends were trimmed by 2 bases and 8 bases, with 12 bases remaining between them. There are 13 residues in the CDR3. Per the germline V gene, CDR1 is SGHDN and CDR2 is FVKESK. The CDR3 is CASSQSGAGEAFF. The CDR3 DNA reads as TGTGCCAGCAGCCAATCGGGCGCAGGAGAAGCTTTCTTT.